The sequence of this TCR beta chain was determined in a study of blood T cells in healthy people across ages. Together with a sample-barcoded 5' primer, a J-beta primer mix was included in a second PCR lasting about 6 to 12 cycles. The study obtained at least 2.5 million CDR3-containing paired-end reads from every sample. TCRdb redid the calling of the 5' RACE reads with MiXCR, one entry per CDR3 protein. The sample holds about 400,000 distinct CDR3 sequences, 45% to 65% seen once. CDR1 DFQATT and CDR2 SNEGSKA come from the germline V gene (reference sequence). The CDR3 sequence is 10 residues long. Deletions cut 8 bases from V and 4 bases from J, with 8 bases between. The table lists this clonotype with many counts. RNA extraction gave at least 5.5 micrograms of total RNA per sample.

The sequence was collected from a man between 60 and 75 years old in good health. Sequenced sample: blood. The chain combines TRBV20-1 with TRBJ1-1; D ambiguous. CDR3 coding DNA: TGCAGTCCGGAGAGCACTGAAGCTTTCTTT. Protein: CSPESTEAFF.